The 11 T cell receptor beta chains listed next were all sequenced from one sample in a study of a mutant IDH1 vaccine in newly diagnosed glioma. These TCRs' antigens remain unknown. Produced via immunoSEQ multiplex PCR; TCRdb's table is partial and in-frame only. The data show over 40,000 clones, 85% to 90% seen once. Time point defined: week 35, safety follow-up. One vaccine dose held 300 ug of mutant IDH1 20-mer peptide and came with topical imiquimod. The sequenced sample was PBMCs, obtained from a glioma patient whose treatment included an IDH1 peptide vaccine. The receptors come from a man aged 40-49 years with glioma.

J is TRBJ2-2 and V is TRBV6-4, with TRBD2 identical over 10 bases. The CDR3 is 15 residues long. The V and J ends lost 2 bases and 3 bases, in that order; junction bases with no gene match: 0. Germline V gene sequence: CDR1 MRHNA, CDR2 SNTAGT. CDR3: CASSDGLADTGELFF. DNA for the CDR3: TGTGCCAGCAGTGACGGACTAGCGGACACCGGGGAGCTGTTTTTT.

This clone came up a few times. V gene TRBV5-1 combines with J gene TRBJ1-1; the D gene is possibly TRBD1 (5 bases). CDR3 length: 14 amino acids. The germline V gene has CDR1 SGHRS and CDR2 YFSETQ. V was cut by 3 bases and J by 4 bases, with 13 bases left in between. CDR3 nucleotides: TGCGCCAGCAGCTCGGGACCGGGAGTCACTGAAGCTTTCTTT. Translation: CASSSGPGVTEAFF.

The rearrangement uses TRBV30 and TRBJ2-7, with D uncertain. V lost 0 bases and J lost 1, with 10 bases in between. This CDR3 is built from 14 residues. Per germline, CDR1 GTSNPN and CDR2 SVGIG (reference sequence). The CDR3 loop is CAWSVKGTSYEQYV. CDR3 nucleotide sequence: TGTGCCTGGAGTGTAAAGGGCACGTCCTACGAGCAGTACGTC.

The chain employs TRBV30 and TRBJ1-5; 11 bases agree with TRBD1. Per germline, CDR1 GTSNPN and CDR2 SVGIG (reference sequence). The CDR3 consists of 20 residues. V lost 0 bases to trimming and J lost 0 bases; unmatched junction nucleotides: 13. The CDR3 protein is CAWSVVGRTGGLYSNQPQHF. The CDR3 nucleotides read TGTGCCTGGAGTGTTGTGGGGAGGACAGGGGGCCTTTATAGCAATCAGCCCCAGCATTTT. Looking up the rest from reference TRBV30 and TRBJ1-5 gives the full variable domain: SQTIHQWPATLVQPVGSPLSLECTVEGTSNPNLYWYRQAAGRGLQLLFYSVGIGQISSEVPQNLSASRPQDRQFILSSKKLLLSDSGFYLCAWSVVGRTGGLYSNQPQHFGDGTRLSIL.

The rearrangement joins TRBV19 to TRBJ2-3; 10 bases are shared with TRBD2. The trim removed 4 bases at V and 1 base at J, leaving 11 bases unmatched. The CDR3 has 18 residues. Germline V gene sequence: CDR1 LNHDA, CDR2 SQIVND (reference sequence). The CDR3 protein is CASSKGSGSGRGTDTQYF. The CDR3 region has the DNA TGTGCCAGTAGTAAAGGTAGCGGGAGCGGGAGGGGCACAGATACGCAGTATTTT.

The chain uses TRBV19 and TRBJ2-1, with a weak D call TRBD1 (5 bases). The CDR3 extends over 11 amino acids. CDR1 is LNHDA and CDR2 is SQIVND in the germline V gene (reference sequence). Trimming left V 9 bases short and J 4 bases short, with 7 bases between. The CDR3: CASTGYNEQFF. The CDR3, as DNA: TGTGCCAGCACAGGTTACAATGAGCAGTTCTTC.

This chain uses TRBV2 with TRBJ1-5; unclear D gene. V was cut by 2 bases and J by 0 bases, with 8 bases left in between. This CDR3 contains 15 residues. Germline loops: CDR1 SNHLY, CDR2 FYNNEI. CDR3 loop: CASSESEYSNQPQHF. The DNA for the CDR3 is TGTGCCAGCAGTGAATCAGAATATAGCAATCAGCCCCAGCATTTT.

The J gene is TRBJ2-3, the V gene TRBV5-1; weak D call: TRBD2 (5 bases). The germline CDR1 and CDR2 sequences are SGHRS and YFSETQ. This CDR3 spans 12 amino acids. Trimming pared 1 base from V and 6 bases from J, leaving 6 bases between. The CDR3 spells CASSLRGDTQYF. Here the CDR3 DNA reads TGCGCCAGCAGCTTGAGAGGGGATACGCAGTATTTT.

The CDR3 DNA reads TGTGCCAGCAGACAGTCAAATCAGCCCCAGCATTTT. This sequence encodes CASRQSNQPQHF. The chain uses TRBV28 and TRBJ1-5; D is uncertain. Germline V lookup: CDR1 MDHEN, CDR2 SYDVKM. Trimming took off 6 bases at V and 4 bases at J, with 7 bases between the two ends. This CDR3 has 12 residues. The full variable domain, completed using reference TRBV28 and TRBJ1-5, is DVKVTQSSRYLVKRTGEKVFLECVQDMDHENMFWYRQDPGLGLRLIYFSYDVKMKEKGDIPEGYSVSREKKERFSLILESASTNQTSMYLCASRQSNQPQHFGDGTRLSIL.

The chain is built from TRBV4-1 and TRBJ1-2, with TRBD1 matching 7 bases. The trim removed 4 bases at V and 7 bases at J, leaving 9 bases unmatched. CDR3 size: 14 residues. Germline V gene lookup returns CDR1 MGHRA and CDR2 YSYEKL. CDR3 residues: CASSPLGQYVGYTF. For the CDR3, the DNA is TGCGCCAGCAGCCCCTTGGGACAGTACGTTGGCTACACCTTC.

This sequence joins TRBV7-2 and TRBJ2-1, with D maybe TRBD2 (6 bases). The V end lost 2 bases, the J end lost 8 bases, and 16 bases lay between the germline ends. The germline gives CDR1 SGHTA, CDR2 FQGNSA. The length of the CDR3 is 15 residues. The chain's CDR3 is CASSLIHGSSDEQFF. DNA of the CDR3: TGTGCCAGCAGCTTAATACACGGGAGTAGCGATGAGCAGTTCTTC.